This TCR beta chain is from a study of cytomegalovirus exposure and HLA in healthy donors. Study-level points and caveats: Later analysis associated a missense DCLRE1C variant with TCR beta V- and J-gene trimming. According to a later analysis, donors in an Asian-associated ancestry cluster reportedly had fewer N-insertions than the roughly 640-donor mean.

This CDR3 region has 14 residues. Trimming took off 6 bases at V and 8 bases at J, with 18 bases between the two ends. Germline values: CDR1 SGDLS, CDR2 YYNGEE. PCR amplification relied on 60 Vbeta primers (plus 13 Jbeta primers). Method: immunoSEQ multiplex PCR; TCRdb's copy keeps in-frame clones and lacks some. Of about 150,000 clones listed, 76% are singletons. This clone has only a few counts. Its antigen is still unknown. The receptor's source is a man aged 40-49 years in good health and CMV-seronegative. The chain joins TRBV9 to TRBJ2-1, with no clear D. The sequencing sample was made of PBMCs. CDR3 sequence (DNA): TGTGCCAGCAACTCCAACGAACCCTTCGATGAGCAGTTCTTC. It translates to CASNSNEPFDEQFF.